This TCR beta chain is from a study of control samples from healthy donors and cancer patients. Per germline, CDR1 GTSNPN and CDR2 SVGIG (reference sequence). The CDR3 consists of 14 residues. V lost 2 bases, J lost 0 bases, and 2 bases stayed unmatched. Measured with immunoSEQ multiplex PCR; TCRdb has only the in-frame clones, and not every one. Counted here are about 150,000 clones, 93% occurring once; the ten biggest clones make up approximately 5.7%. This chain joins TRBV30 and TRBJ1-1; 8 nucleotides agree with TRBD1. The specimen was blood. The sequence derives from a man aged 18 to 35 in good health. This CDR3 reads CAWSPGQVNTEAFF. CDR3 bases: TGTGCCTGGAGTCCGGGACAGGTGAACACTGAAGCTTTCTTT.